Listed here are 18 T cell receptor beta chains from one sample, sequenced in a study of human T cells and chemical hapten exposure (dated by TCRdb to about 2021). Libraries were built with RACE. Instrument used: NextSeq 500. TCRdb applied fastp at Q25 and MiXCR to the public reads, then kept only in-frame beta chains. A single entry per CDR3 protein holds the most common genes and DNA from its merged rows. Here the sample has 100,000 to 150,000 distinct CDR3 sequences; around 11% occur a single time. Over 2% of the sample is held by the ten biggest clonotypes. The intended sense of this specimen's time point label: patch test 3, about 24 weeks after DPC sensitization. The meaning of the sample's treatment or condition label: therapeutic diphenylcyclopropenone sensitization with weekly scalp DPC. Here the sequenced sample was whole blood, taken in connection with sensitization to the hapten diphenylcyclopropenone (DPC). The receptors derive from a woman aged 45-60 years with alopecia areata. Some clones in this sample may be carry-over from other donors' samples.

This clonotype came up a few times. The chain has TRBV4-1 and TRBJ1-2; D uncertain. Trimming shortened V by 1 base and J by 10 bases, and 16 bases separated the two germline ends. This CDR3 is 14 amino acids long. Germline loops: CDR1 MGHRA, CDR2 YSYEKL. The CDR3 loop reads CASSQVLVVSAYTF. The CDR3 DNA follows: TGCGCCAGCAGCCAAGTCTTGGTAGTCAGTGCCTACACCTTC.

For this clonotype: One end of the junction varies from germline; a read error may be responsible. This rearrangement joins TRBV2 to TRBJ2-7; D may match TRBD1 or TRBD2 (5 bases each). Germline V gene sequence: CDR1 SNHLY, CDR2 FYNNEI. The CDR3 totals 11 residues. CDR3: CASSEAGVGVF. CDR3 DNA sequence: TGTGCCAGCAGTGAAGCCGGGGTGGGGGTCTTC.

This clonotype was picked up a small number of times. The chain has TRBV11-2 and TRBJ1-1; 9 nucleotides match TRBD1. The CDR3 is made up of 15 amino acids. J was trimmed by 3 bases and V by 5 bases; bases with no gene match: 7. Germline V lookup: CDR1 SGHAT, CDR2 FQNNGV. The CDR3 spells CASSVGDRAYTEAFF. In nucleotides, the CDR3 is TGTGCCAGCAGCGTGGGGGACAGGGCGTACACTGAAGCTTTCTTT. Complete variable domain (other parts from reference TRBV11-2 and TRBJ1-1): EAGVAQSPRYKIIEKRQSVAFWCNPISGHATLYWYQQILGQGPKLLIQFQNNGVVDDSQLPKDRFSAERLKGVDSTLKIQPAKLEDSAVYLCASSVGDRAYTEAFFGQGTRLTVV.

J is TRBJ1-3 and V is TRBV20-1; perhaps TRBD1 as D (5 bases). The germline V gene has CDR1 DFQATT and CDR2 SNEGSKA (reference sequence). This CDR3 region has 17 residues. Trimming stripped 1 base from V and 2 bases from J, with 18 bases between. CDR3 bases: TGCAGTGCTAGAGGGGCCCCCGGGCCCAGGGCTGGAAACACCATATATTTT. Amino acid sequence: CSARGAPGPRAGNTIYF.

This clonotype has a count of ten or more. This chain joins TRBV24-1 and TRBJ1-2; D is perhaps TRBD1 (5 bases). Trimming pared 9 bases from V and 4 bases from J, leaving 11 bases between. CDR3 size: 12 residues. Germline CDR1 KGHDR, CDR2 SFDVKD. The CDR3 reads CATRDQFYGYTF. CDR3 coding DNA: TGTGCCACCCGGGACCAATTCTATGGCTACACCTTC.

This clonotype came up many times. The rearrangement uses TRBV5-1 and TRBJ1-1, with a tentative D call TRBD1 (6 bases). Trimming shortened V by 2 bases and J by 1 base, and 12 bases separated the two germline ends. The length of the CDR3 is 15 residues. Germline V gene lookup returns CDR1 SGHRS and CDR2 YFSETQ. CDR3 in amino acids: CASSFDLTGNTEAFF. The CDR3 DNA reads as TGCGCCAGCAGCTTCGATTTGACAGGGAACACTGAAGCTTTCTTT. The whole variable domain, filled in from reference TRBV5-1 and TRBJ1-1, reads KAGVTQTPRYLIKTRGQQVTLSCSPISGHRSVSWYQQTPGQGLQFLFEYFSETQRNKGNFPGRFSGRQFSNSRSEMNVSTLELGDSALYLCASSFDLTGNTEAFFGQGTRLTVV.

This clonotype showed up just a few times. This chain uses TRBV29-1 with TRBJ1-5; no definite D call. The CDR3 spans 14 residues. V gave up 3 bases and J gave up 2 bases, with 11 bases separating them. CDR1 and CDR2 (germline): SQVTM, ANQGSEA. CDR3 nucleotides: TGCAGCGTTGATCGGAGGGTGGGCAATCAGCCCCAGCATTTT. Translated: CSVDRRVGNQPQHF.

The chain joins TRBV28 to TRBJ2-3; the D gene is possibly TRBD1 (5 bases). V was shortened by 2 bases and J by 4 bases, with 10 bases between the two germline ends. Germline V lookup: CDR1 MDHEN, CDR2 SYDVKM. The CDR3 has 14 residues. In DNA, the CDR3 is TGTGCCAGCAGTTTACGGCAGGGTGCAGATACGCAGTATTTT. It translates to CASSLRQGADTQYF.

The J gene is TRBJ1-2, the V gene TRBV2, with 10 bases identical to TRBD1. J gave up 8 bases and V 5 bases, and 8 bases lay outside the gene matches. CDR1 and CDR2 (germline): SNHLY, FYNNEI. This CDR3 has 14 amino acids. The CDR3 DNA reads as TGTGCCAGCAGTACGGACAGGGGGGTAGGGGGCTACACCTTC. Translated: CASSTDRGVGGYTF.

The gene calls are TRBV30 and TRBJ1-1; no reliable D call. Trimming pared 4 bases from V and 4 bases from J, leaving 16 bases between. This CDR3 region has 14 residues. The germline V gene has CDR1 GTSNPN and CDR2 SVGIG (reference sequence). CDR3 sequence: CAWTLGISGTEAFF. In nucleotides, the CDR3 is TGTGCCTGGACATTGGGGATTTCAGGCACTGAAGCTTTCTTT.

This clonotype was seen ten or more times. This chain uses TRBV2 with TRBJ2-5; 10 nucleotides line up with TRBD1. V lost 6 bases to trimming and J lost 13 bases; unmatched junction nucleotides: 5. Germline V CDR1 and CDR2: SNHLY, FYNNEI. The CDR3 is made up of 11 amino acids. CDR3 protein: CASRDRGGTYF. DNA for the CDR3: TGTGCCAGCAGGGACAGGGGGGGGACGTACTTC.

The chain recombines TRBV2 with TRBJ2-7; D could derive from TRBD1 or TRBD2 (7 bases each). This CDR3 has 12 amino acids. Trimming removed 6 bases from V and 10 bases from J, with 16 bases in between. The germline V gene has CDR1 SNHLY and CDR2 FYNNEI. The DNA for the CDR3 is TGTGCCAGCAGACCCGACAGGGAGGGACAGTACTTC. As protein: CASRPDREGQYF.

The gene calls are TRBV30 and TRBJ1-2; 8 nucleotides line up with TRBD1. V lost 8 bases and J lost 4; bases outside the gene matches: 9. The CDR3 has 13 amino acids. CDR1 and CDR2 (germline): GTSNPN, SVGIG (reference sequence). CDR3 coding DNA: TGTGCCGCCCCCGGACAGGGTGGCTATGGCTACACCTTC. Protein sequence: CAAPGQGGYGYTF.

This chain uses TRBV2 with TRBJ2-5, with 8 bases aligning to TRBD1. Germline loops: CDR1 SNHLY, CDR2 FYNNEI. Trimming at V came to 4 bases and at J to 5 bases, leaving 9 bases not matched to a gene. This CDR3 comprises 15 residues. Here the CDR3 reads CASSAEQGAGETQYF. CDR3 nucleotide sequence: TGTGCCAGCAGTGCGGAGCAGGGGGCGGGGGAGACCCAGTACTTC.

This clonotype was observed a few times. The J gene is TRBJ1-4, the V gene TRBV20-1; 8 positions match TRBD1. V lost 6 bases to trimming and J lost 3 bases; unmatched junction nucleotides: 3. There are 13 residues in the CDR3. Per germline, CDR1 DFQATT and CDR2 SNEGSKA (reference sequence). The CDR3 loop reads CSAKTGANEKLFF. As DNA, the CDR3 is TGCAGTGCGAAGACAGGGGCTAATGAAAAACTGTTTTTT.

The V gene is TRBV30, the J gene TRBJ1-5, with 8 bases aligning to TRBD1. The CDR3 extends over 18 amino acids. The V gene end was trimmed by 2 bases and the J gene end by 1 base; junction bases not matched to a gene: 13. The V gene's germline CDR1 is GTSNPN and CDR2 SVGIG (reference sequence). Written as DNA, the CDR3 is TGTGCCTGGAGTCTCCGGACGACAGGGGCTCTGAGCAATCAGCCCCAGCATTTT. Protein sequence: CAWSLRTTGALSNQPQHF.

The J gene is TRBJ2-1, the V gene TRBV4-3; TRBD2 matches at 10 bases. Germline V gives CDR1 LGHNA, CDR2 YSLEER. The ends lost 4 bases at V and 4 bases at J; junction bases unmatched: 13. This CDR3 has 18 amino acids. As DNA, the CDR3 is TGCGCCAGCAGCCGAAAGACTCAGGCTAGCGGGGGATACAATGAGCAGTTCTTC. It is translated as CASSRKTQASGGYNEQFF.

The rearrangement uses TRBV2 and TRBJ2-7; 8 nucleotides agree with TRBD2. The CDR3 covers 15 residues. J was trimmed by 6 bases and V by 6 bases; bases with no gene match: 13. Germline CDR1 and CDR2: SNHLY and FYNNEI. CDR3 residues: CASSPPIAGSGEQYF. The CDR3 DNA reads as TGTGCCAGCAGCCCACCGATAGCGGGATCGGGCGAGCAGTACTTC.